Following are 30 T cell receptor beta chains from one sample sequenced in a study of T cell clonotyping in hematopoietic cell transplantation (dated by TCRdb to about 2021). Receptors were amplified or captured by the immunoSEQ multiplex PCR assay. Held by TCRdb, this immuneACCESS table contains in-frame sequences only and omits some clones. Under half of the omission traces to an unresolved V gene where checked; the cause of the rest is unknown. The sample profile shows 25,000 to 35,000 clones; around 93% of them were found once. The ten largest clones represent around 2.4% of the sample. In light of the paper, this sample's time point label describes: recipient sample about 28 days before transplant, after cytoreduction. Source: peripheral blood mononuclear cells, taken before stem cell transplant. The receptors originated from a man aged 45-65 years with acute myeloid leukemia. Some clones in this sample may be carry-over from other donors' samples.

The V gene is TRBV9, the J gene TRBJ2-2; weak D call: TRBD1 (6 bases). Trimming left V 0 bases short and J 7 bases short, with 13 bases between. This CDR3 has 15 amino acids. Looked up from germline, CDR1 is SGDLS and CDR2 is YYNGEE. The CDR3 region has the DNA TGTGCCAGCAGCGTAGTTCCAGGGGAGAACGGGGAGCTGTTTTTT. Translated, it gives CASSVVPGENGELFF. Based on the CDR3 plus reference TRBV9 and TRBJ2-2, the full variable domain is DSGVTQTPKHLITATGQRVTLRCSPRSGDLSVYWYQQSLDQGLQFLIQYYNGEERAKGNILERFSAQQFPDLHSELNLSSLELGDSALYFCASSVVPGENGELFFGEGSRLTVL.

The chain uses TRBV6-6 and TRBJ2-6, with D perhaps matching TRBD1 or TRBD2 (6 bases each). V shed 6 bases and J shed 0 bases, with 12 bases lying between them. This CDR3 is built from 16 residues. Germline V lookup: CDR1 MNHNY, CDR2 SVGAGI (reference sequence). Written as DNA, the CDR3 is TGTGCCAGCAGGAAAGGGGGGCCCTCTGGGGCCAACGTCCTGACTTTC. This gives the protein CASRKGGPSGANVLTF.

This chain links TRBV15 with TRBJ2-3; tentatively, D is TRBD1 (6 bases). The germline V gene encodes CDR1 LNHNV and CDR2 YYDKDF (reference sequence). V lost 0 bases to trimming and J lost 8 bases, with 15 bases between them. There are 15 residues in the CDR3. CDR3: CATSRDLGGLGTQYF. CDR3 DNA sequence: TGTGCCACCAGCAGAGATCTTGGGGGCCTGGGTACGCAGTATTTT.

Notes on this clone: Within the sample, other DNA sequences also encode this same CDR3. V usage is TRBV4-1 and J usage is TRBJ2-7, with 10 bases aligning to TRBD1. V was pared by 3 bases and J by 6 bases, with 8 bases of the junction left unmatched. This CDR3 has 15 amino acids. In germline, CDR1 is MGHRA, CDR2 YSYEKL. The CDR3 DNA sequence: TGCGCCAGCAGCCACCGGACAGGGGGAACGGTCGAGCAGTACTTC. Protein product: CASSHRTGGTVEQYF.

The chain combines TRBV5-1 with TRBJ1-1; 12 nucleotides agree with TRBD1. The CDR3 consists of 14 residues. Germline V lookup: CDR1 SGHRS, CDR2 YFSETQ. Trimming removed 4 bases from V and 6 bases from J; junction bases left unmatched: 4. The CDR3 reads CASSRDRGLAEAFF. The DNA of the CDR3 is TGCGCCAGCAGCCGGGACAGGGGGCTTGCTGAAGCTTTCTTT.

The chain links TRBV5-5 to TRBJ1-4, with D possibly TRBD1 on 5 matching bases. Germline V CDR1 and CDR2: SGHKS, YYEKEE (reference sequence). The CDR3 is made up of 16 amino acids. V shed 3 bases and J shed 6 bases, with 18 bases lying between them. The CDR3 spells CASSSSGTQRHEKLFF. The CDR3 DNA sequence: TGTGCCAGCAGCTCGTCAGGGACCCAAAGGCATGAAAAACTGTTTTTT.

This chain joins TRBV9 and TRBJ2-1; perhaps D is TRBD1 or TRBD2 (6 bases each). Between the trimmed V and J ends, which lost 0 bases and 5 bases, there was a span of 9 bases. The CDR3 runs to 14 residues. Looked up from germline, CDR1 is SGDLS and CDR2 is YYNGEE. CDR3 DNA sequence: TGTGCCAGCAGCGTAGCGGGGGCCAACAATGAGCAGTTCTTC. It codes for CASSVAGANNEQFF.

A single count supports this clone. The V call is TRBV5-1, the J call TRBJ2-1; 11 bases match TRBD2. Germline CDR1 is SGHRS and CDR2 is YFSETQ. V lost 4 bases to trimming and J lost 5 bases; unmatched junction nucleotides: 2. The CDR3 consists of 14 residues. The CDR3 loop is CASSTGLADNEQFF. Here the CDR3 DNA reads TGCGCCAGCAGCACGGGACTAGCGGACAATGAGCAGTTCTTC.

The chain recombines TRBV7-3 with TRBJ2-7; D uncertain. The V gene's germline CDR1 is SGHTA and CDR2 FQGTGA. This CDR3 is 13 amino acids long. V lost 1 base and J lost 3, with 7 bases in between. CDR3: CASSLNGYYEQYF. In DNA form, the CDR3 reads TGTGCCAGCAGCTTAAACGGCTACTACGAGCAGTACTTC.

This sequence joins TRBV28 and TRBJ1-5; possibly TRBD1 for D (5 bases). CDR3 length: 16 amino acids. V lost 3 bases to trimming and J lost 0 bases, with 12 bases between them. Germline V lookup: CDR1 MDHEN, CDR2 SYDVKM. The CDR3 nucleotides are TGTGCCAGCAGTTTCCGTACTGGGACTAGCAATCAGCCCCAGCATTTT. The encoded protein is CASSFRTGTSNQPQHF.

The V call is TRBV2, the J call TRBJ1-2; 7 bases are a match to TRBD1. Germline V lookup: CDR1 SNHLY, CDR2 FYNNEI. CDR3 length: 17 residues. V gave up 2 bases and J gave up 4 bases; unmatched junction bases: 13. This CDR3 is CASSEISRDRRSYGYTF. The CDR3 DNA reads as TGTGCCAGCAGTGAAATTTCGAGGGACAGAAGGTCCTATGGCTACACCTTC.

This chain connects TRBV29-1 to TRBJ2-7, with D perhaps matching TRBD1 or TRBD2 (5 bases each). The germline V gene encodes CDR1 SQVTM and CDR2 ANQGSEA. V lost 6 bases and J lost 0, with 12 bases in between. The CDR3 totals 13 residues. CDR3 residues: CSVPRDGSYEQYF. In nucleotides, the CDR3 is TGCAGCGTCCCACGGGACGGCTCCTACGAGCAGTACTTC.

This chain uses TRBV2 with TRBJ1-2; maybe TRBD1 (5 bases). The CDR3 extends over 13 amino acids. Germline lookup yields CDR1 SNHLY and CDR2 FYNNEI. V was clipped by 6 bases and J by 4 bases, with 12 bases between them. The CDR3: CASRLDSPYGYTF. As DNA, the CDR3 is TGTGCCAGCAGGCTCGACAGTCCCTATGGCTACACCTTC.

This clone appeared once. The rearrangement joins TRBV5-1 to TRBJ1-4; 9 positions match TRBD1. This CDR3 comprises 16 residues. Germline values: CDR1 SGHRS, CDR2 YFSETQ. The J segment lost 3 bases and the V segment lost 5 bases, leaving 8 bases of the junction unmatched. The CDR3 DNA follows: TGCGCCAGCAGTTCACAGGGGGCGGGGGCTAATGAAAAACTGTTTTTT. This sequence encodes CASSSQGAGANEKLFF. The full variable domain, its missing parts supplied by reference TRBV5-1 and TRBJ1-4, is KAGVTQTPRYLIKTRGQQVTLSCSPISGHRSVSWYQQTPGQGLQFLFEYFSETQRNKGNFPGRFSGRQFSNSRSEMNVSTLELGDSALYLCASSSQGAGANEKLFFGSGTQLSVL.

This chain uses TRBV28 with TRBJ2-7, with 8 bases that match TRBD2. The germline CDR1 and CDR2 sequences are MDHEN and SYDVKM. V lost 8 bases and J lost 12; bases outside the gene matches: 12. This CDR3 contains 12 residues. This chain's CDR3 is CASGYGRAGWYF. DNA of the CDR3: TGTGCCAGCGGTTACGGGAGGGCCGGTTGGTACTTC.

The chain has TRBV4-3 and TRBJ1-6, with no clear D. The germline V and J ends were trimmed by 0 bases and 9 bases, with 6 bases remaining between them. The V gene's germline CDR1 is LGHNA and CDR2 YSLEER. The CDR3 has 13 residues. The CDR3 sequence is CASSQDRVSPLHF. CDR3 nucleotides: TGCGCCAGCAGCCAAGATCGGGTTTCACCCCTCCACTTT.

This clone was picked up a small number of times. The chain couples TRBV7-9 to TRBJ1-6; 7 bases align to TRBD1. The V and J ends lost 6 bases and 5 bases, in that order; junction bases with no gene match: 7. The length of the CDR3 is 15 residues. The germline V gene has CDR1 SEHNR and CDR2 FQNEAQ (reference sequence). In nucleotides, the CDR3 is TGTGCCAGCAGTACACAGGGGCTCGATAATTCACCCCTCCACTTT. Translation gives CASSTQGLDNSPLHF.

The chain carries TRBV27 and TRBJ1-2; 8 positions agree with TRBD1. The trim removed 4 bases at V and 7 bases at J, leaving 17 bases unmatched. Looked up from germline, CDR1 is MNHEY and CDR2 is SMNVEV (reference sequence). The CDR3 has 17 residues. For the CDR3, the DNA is TGTGCCAGCAGTTCCTCCCCTCTGGACAGGGAACTCAGTGGCTACACCTTC. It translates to CASSSSPLDRELSGYTF.

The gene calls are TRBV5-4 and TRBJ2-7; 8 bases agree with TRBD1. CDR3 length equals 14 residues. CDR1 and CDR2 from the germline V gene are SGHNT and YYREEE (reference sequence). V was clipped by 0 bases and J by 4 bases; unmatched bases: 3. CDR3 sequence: CASSLGQGKYEQYF. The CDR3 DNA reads TGTGCCAGCAGCTTGGGACAGGGGAAATACGAGCAGTACTTC.

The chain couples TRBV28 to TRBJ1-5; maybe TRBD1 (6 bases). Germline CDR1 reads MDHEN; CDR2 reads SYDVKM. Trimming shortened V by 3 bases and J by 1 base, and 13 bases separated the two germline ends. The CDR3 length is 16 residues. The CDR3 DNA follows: TGTGCCAGCAGTTTTCCACAGGGTCCGAGCAATCAGCCCCAGCATTTT. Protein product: CASSFPQGPSNQPQHF. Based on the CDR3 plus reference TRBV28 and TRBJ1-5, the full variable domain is DVKVTQSSRYLVKRTGEKVFLECVQDMDHENMFWYRQDPGLGLRLIYFSYDVKMKEKGDIPEGYSVSREKKERFSLILESASTNQTSMYLCASSFPQGPSNQPQHFGDGTRLSIL.

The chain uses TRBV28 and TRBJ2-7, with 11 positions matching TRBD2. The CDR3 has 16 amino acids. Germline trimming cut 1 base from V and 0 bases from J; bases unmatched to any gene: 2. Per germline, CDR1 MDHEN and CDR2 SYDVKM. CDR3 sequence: CASSLLTSGISYEQYF. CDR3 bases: TGTGCCAGCAGTTTATTGACTAGCGGGATCTCCTACGAGCAGTACTTC.

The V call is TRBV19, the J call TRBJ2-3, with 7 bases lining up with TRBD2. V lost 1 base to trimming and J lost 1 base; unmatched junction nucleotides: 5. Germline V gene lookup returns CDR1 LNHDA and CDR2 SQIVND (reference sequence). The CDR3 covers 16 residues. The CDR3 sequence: CASSIVASGRTDTQYF. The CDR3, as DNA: TGTGCCAGTAGTATAGTGGCTAGCGGACGCACAGATACGCAGTATTTT.

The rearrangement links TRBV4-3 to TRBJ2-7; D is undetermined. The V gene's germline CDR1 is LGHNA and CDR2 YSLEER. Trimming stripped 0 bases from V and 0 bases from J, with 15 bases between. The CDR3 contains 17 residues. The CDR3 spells CASSQDLRLPSSYEQYF. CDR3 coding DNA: TGCGCCAGCAGCCAAGATCTGAGACTCCCGAGCTCCTACGAGCAGTACTTC.

The CDR3 nucleotides are TGTGCCAGCAGCCGGCTAGAGTCAGCGAGATACGAGCAGTACTTC. Encoded protein: CASSRLESARYEQYF. The genes are TRBV11-2 and TRBJ2-7; D is uncertain. CDR1 and CDR2 from the germline V gene are SGHAT and FQNNGV. There are 15 residues in the CDR3. The V end was cut by 5 bases, the J end by 4 bases, with 18 bases between.

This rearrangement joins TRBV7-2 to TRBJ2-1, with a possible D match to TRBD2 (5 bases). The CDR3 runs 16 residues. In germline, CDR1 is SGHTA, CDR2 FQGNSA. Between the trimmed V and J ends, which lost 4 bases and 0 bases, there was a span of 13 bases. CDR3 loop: CASSYPEEVSYNEQFF. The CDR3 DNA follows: TGTGCCAGCAGCTATCCAGAGGAGGTCTCCTACAATGAGCAGTTCTTC.

For the CDR3, the DNA is TGTGCCAGTAAGACCACGGGGACAGGCCAAAGCAACGGCTACACCTTC. Translation gives CASKTTGTGQSNGYTF. J is TRBJ1-2 and V is TRBV19; the match to TRBD1 covers 8 bases. The CDR3 totals 16 residues. The germline V gene has CDR1 LNHDA and CDR2 SQIVND (reference sequence). V shed 7 bases and J 8 bases; nucleotides not matched to a gene: 18. Full variable domain (remainder filled in from reference TRBV19 and TRBJ1-2): DGGITQSPKYLFRKEGQNVTLSCEQNLNHDAMYWYRQDPGQGLRLIYYSQIVNDFQKGDIAEGYSVSREKKESFPLTVTSAQKNPTAFYLCASKTTGTGQSNGYTFGSGTRLTVV.

The CDR3 loop is CASTEQGWFQPQHF. DNA of the CDR3: TGTGCCAGTACCGAACAGGGGTGGTTCCAGCCCCAGCATTTT. The chain combines TRBV19 with TRBJ1-5; 7 bases match TRBD1. With V trimmed by 7 bases and J by 7 bases, 10 bases remained unmatched. This CDR3 contains 14 residues. The germline V gene has CDR1 LNHDA and CDR2 SQIVND (reference sequence). Together with reference TRBV19 and TRBJ1-5, the CDR3 gives the full variable domain: DGGITQSPKYLFRKEGQNVTLSCEQNLNHDAMYWYRQDPGQGLRLIYYSQIVNDFQKGDIAEGYSVSREKKESFPLTVTSAQKNPTAFYLCASTEQGWFQPQHFGDGTRLSIL.

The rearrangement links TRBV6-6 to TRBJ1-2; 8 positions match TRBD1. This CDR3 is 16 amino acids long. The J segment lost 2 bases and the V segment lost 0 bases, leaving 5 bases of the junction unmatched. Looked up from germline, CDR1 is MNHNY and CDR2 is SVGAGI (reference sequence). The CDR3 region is CASSYSGDRQNYGYTF. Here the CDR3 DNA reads TGTGCCAGCAGTTACTCCGGGGACAGGCAAAACTATGGCTACACCTTC.

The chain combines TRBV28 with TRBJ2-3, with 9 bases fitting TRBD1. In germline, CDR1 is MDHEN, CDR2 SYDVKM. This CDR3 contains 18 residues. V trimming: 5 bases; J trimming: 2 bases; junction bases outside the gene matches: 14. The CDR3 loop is CASSPPLQGARDTDTQYF. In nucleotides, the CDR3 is TGTGCCAGCAGTCCACCCCTACAGGGGGCCAGGGACACAGATACGCAGTATTTT.

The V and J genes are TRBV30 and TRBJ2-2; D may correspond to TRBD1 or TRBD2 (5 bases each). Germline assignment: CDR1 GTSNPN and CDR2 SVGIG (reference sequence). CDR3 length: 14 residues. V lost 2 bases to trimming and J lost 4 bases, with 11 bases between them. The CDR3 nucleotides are TGTGCCTGGAGTACGGGGCTAGGCACCGGGGAGCTGTTTTTT. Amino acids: CAWSTGLGTGELFF.